Listed here are 31 T cell receptor beta chains from one sample, sequenced in a study of OX40 agonist ivuxolimab in advanced cancers. Repertoires were generated with immunoSEQ multiplex PCR, while TCRdb's copy carries only in-frame clones and drops some. The sample has 75,000 to 100,000 clones, about nine tenths seen once; the top ten hold 1.5% to 2.5%. Specimen: CD4+ or CD8+ T cells sorted from blood, collected in a trial of the OX40 agonist ivuxolimab. These receptors all come from an adult with an advanced solid tumor such as melanoma, head and neck, liver or kidney cancer.

The chain joins TRBV7-9 to TRBJ2-7; 8 bases are shared with TRBD1. The CDR3 is 16 residues long. Germline V gene sequence: CDR1 SEHNR, CDR2 FQNEAQ (reference sequence). Unmatched junction bases numbered 12, after V lost 3 bases and J lost 5 bases. This CDR3 reads CASSFGSGRGLDEQYF. The DNA for the CDR3 is TGTGCCAGCAGCTTCGGTTCCGGCAGGGGGCTCGACGAGCAGTACTTC.

The chain is built from TRBV5-1 and TRBJ2-5, with unresolved D. Germline CDR1 reads SGHRS; CDR2 reads YFSETQ. V lost 0 bases and J 4 bases, leaving 7 bases between the germline ends. This CDR3 has 13 residues. This CDR3 is CASSLGSLETQYF. The DNA of the CDR3 is TGCGCCAGCAGCTTGGGTAGCTTAGAGACCCAGTACTTC.

This sequence joins TRBV11-3 and TRBJ2-3; 10 nucleotides agree with TRBD2. CDR3 length: 17 amino acids. V lost 1 base, J lost 4 bases, and 8 bases stayed unmatched. The germline CDR1 and CDR2 sequences are SGHNT and YENEEA. The CDR3 DNA sequence: TGTGCCAGCAGCTTAGCTCTAGCGGGAGAGGGGGCAGATACGCAGTATTTT. Amino acid sequence: CASSLALAGEGADTQYF. The variable domain in full, with the rest retrieved from reference TRBV11-3 and TRBJ2-3, is EAGVVQSPRYKIIEKKQPVAFWCNPISGHNTLYWYLQNLGQGPELLIRYENEEAVDDSQLPKDRFSAERLKGVDSTLKIQPAELGDSAVYLCASSLALAGEGADTQYFGPGTRLTVL.

Concerning this clone: A junction boundary mismatches the germline segment, possibly from a read error. Other DNA sequences of this sample code for an identical CDR3. CDR3 loop: CAISDGGLSYEQYF. CDR3 nucleotide sequence: TGTGCCATCAGTGATGGCGGGCTTTCCTACGAGCAGTACTTT. The chain combines TRBV10-3 with TRBJ2-7; D is possibly TRBD2 (5 bases). Looked up from germline, CDR1 is ENHRY and CDR2 is SYGVKD. The CDR3 is made up of 14 amino acids.

The chain couples TRBV6-5 to TRBJ1-2, with TRBD1 matching over 7 bases. The V and J ends lost 5 bases and 8 bases, in that order; junction bases with no gene match: 14. The CDR3 length is 15 residues. Germline V gene sequence: CDR1 MNHEY, CDR2 SVGAGI. Here the CDR3 reads CASSTTTGLKGGYTF. Written as DNA, the CDR3 is TGTGCCAGCAGTACTACGACAGGGTTAAAGGGAGGCTACACCTTC.

The chain combines TRBV19 with TRBJ2-3; no clear D. Germline V CDR1 and CDR2: LNHDA, SQIVND (reference sequence). V lost 5 bases to trimming and J lost 2 bases, with 14 bases between them. The CDR3 is 15 amino acids. The CDR3 region is CASSPVDGSTDTQYF. CDR3 sequence (DNA): TGTGCCAGTAGTCCAGTGGACGGATCCACAGATACGCAGTATTTT.

The chain uses TRBV15 and TRBJ2-1; 7 positions agree with TRBD2. The junction had 9 bases not matched to a gene; V was cut back by 0 bases and J by 7 bases. This CDR3 region has 16 residues. Per the germline V gene, CDR1 is LNHNV and CDR2 is YYDKDF (reference sequence). CDR3 sequence reads: CATSREGGSVSNEQFF. CDR3 sequence (DNA): TGTGCCACCAGCAGAGAGGGCGGGAGTGTGTCTAATGAGCAGTTCTTC.

This chain links TRBV6-5 with TRBJ2-5, with D possibly matching TRBD2 (6 bases). V lost 2 bases, J lost 9 bases, and 10 bases lay in between. This CDR3 is 12 amino acids long. From germline, CDR1 is MNHEY and CDR2 SVGAGI. CDR3 DNA sequence: TGTGCCAGCAGTTACCTGGGGGAGGCCCAGTACTTC. Amino acids: CASSYLGEAQYF.

The chain carries TRBV6-1 and TRBJ2-7; no definite D call. V was shortened by 1 base and J by 4 bases, with 5 bases between the two germline ends. Germline V gene data show CDR1 as MNHNS and CDR2 as SASEGT. The CDR3 consists of 12 residues. CDR3 in DNA: TGTGCCAGCAGTGAAGTGGGTTACGAGCAGTACTTC. Protein product: CASSEVGYEQYF.

The CDR3 DNA reads TGTGCCAGCAGCGACAGGGGTTGGGCAGATACGCAGTATTTT. It codes for CASSDRGWADTQYF. The V call is TRBV7-3, the J call TRBJ2-3; TRBD1 matches 8 bases. This CDR3 region has 14 residues. The ends lost 5 bases at V and 4 bases at J; junction bases unmatched: 5. Germline-derived CDR1 and CDR2 are SGHTA and FQGTGA.

This chain uses TRBV27 with TRBJ1-2; D gene ambiguous. This CDR3 is 14 amino acids long. V was clipped by 0 bases and J by 3 bases, with 8 bases between them. The germline gives CDR1 MNHEY, CDR2 SMNVEV (reference sequence). CDR3 bases: TGTGCCAGCAGTTTATCAAGGCAGGACTATGGCTACACCTTC. Translation: CASSLSRQDYGYTF.

This rearrangement joins TRBV19 to TRBJ1-1; 9 bases agree with TRBD1. The CDR3 is 14 amino acids. Unmatched junction bases numbered 5, after V lost 2 bases and J lost 7 bases. The V gene's germline CDR1 is LNHDA and CDR2 SQIVND (reference sequence). The CDR3 sequence: CASSILPGQGEAFF. The DNA of the CDR3 is TGTGCCAGTAGTATACTTCCGGGACAGGGTGAAGCTTTCTTT.

The chain uses TRBV5-1 and TRBJ1-6; 10 bases map to TRBD1. Germline assignment: CDR1 SGHRS and CDR2 YFSETQ. CDR3 length equals 15 residues. V lost 4 bases and J lost 7; bases outside the gene matches: 5. As DNA, the CDR3 is TGCGCCAGCAGCCCGACGGGACAGGGGAATTCACCCCTCCACTTT. It codes for CASSPTGQGNSPLHF.

The V and J genes are TRBV7-9 and TRBJ2-2; D might be TRBD2 (6 bases). The CDR3 spans 14 residues. The V and J ends lost 5 bases and 3 bases respectively, with 10 bases between them. The germline V gene encodes CDR1 SEHNR and CDR2 FQNEAQ (reference sequence). Here the CDR3 DNA reads TGTGCCAGCAGCCCGGGACTGTACACCGGGGAGCTGTTTTTT. Residues: CASSPGLYTGELFF.

The chain combines TRBV6-1 with TRBJ1-3; no firm D call. This CDR3 region has 13 residues. Germline CDR1 MNHNS, CDR2 SASEGT. V lost 1 base, J lost 4 bases, and 5 bases lay in between. CDR3 DNA: TGTGCCAGCAGTGAAGTCCGGGGAAACACCATATATTTT. Translation gives CASSEVRGNTIYF.

This rearrangement joins TRBV9 to TRBJ2-7; D call uncertain. Germline CDR1 and CDR2: SGDLS and YYNGEE. V lost 0 bases, J lost 0 bases, and 7 bases lay in between. CDR3 length equals 14 residues. For the CDR3, the DNA is TGTGCCAGCAGCGTAGCAGGTCTCTCCTACGAGCAGTACTTC. Encoded protein: CASSVAGLSYEQYF.

This clone showed up just once. The CDR3 reads CASSVNTDSYGYTF. The DNA of the CDR3 is TGTGCCAGCAGTGTCAACACGGACAGCTATGGCTACACCTTC. The chain uses TRBV2 and TRBJ1-2; D is possibly TRBD1 (6 bases). The V end lost 4 bases, the J end lost 4 bases, and 13 bases lay between the germline ends. CDR1 is SNHLY and CDR2 is FYNNEI in the germline V gene. The CDR3 runs to 14 residues. The full variable domain, completed using reference TRBV2 and TRBJ1-2, is EPEVTQTPSHQVTQMGQEVILRCVPISNHLYFYWYRQILGQKVEFLVSFYNNEISEKSEIFDDQFSVERPDGSNFTLKIRSTKLEDSAMYFCASSVNTDSYGYTFGSGTRLTVV.

V is TRBV9 and J is TRBJ1-2; a possible D gene is TRBD1 (6 bases). CDR1 is SGDLS and CDR2 is YYNGEE in the germline V gene. The CDR3 covers 15 residues. Trimming pared 7 bases from V and 2 bases from J, leaving 18 bases between. This chain's CDR3 is CASVKGGQGNYGYTF. CDR3 nucleotide sequence: TGTGCCAGCGTCAAGGGGGGACAAGGGAACTATGGCTACACCTTC.

V gene TRBV28 combines with J gene TRBJ2-5; D gene uncertain. In germline, CDR1 is MDHEN, CDR2 SYDVKM. Trimming took off 4 bases at V and 5 bases at J, with 14 bases between the two ends. The CDR3 sequence is 14 residues long. In DNA form, the CDR3 reads TGTGCCAGCAGTTGGGGTGTTCGGGCTGAGACCCAGTACTTC. It specifies CASSWGVRAETQYF.

The chain combines TRBV27 with TRBJ2-5; TRBD2 aligns across 8 bases. The CDR3 has 15 amino acids. J was trimmed by 3 bases and V by 6 bases; bases with no gene match: 9. Germline lookup yields CDR1 MNHEY and CDR2 SMNVEV (reference sequence). The CDR3 protein is CASSTNPTSEETQYF. The CDR3 DNA follows: TGTGCCAGCAGCACCAACCCGACTAGCGAAGAGACCCAGTACTTC.

The genes are TRBV19 and TRBJ1-2, with D perhaps matching TRBD1 (6 bases). The CDR3 sequence is 14 residues long. In germline, CDR1 is LNHDA, CDR2 SQIVND (reference sequence). The V end was cut by 2 bases, the J end by 0 bases, with 7 bases between. The chain's CDR3 is CASSITGTNYGYTF. Written as DNA, the CDR3 is TGTGCCAGTAGTATAACAGGGACTAACTATGGCTACACCTTC.

The gene calls are TRBV6-6 and TRBJ2-7, with D possibly TRBD1 on 5 matching bases. CDR3 length: 16 amino acids. Trimming removed 5 bases from V and 0 bases from J, with 17 bases in between. Germline CDR1 and CDR2: MNHNY and SVGAGI (reference sequence). This chain's CDR3 is CASSPPRQHYSYEQYF. In nucleotides, the CDR3 is TGTGCCAGCAGTCCTCCCAGACAGCATTACTCCTACGAGCAGTACTTC.

This chain uses TRBV4-1 with TRBJ2-7; no reliable D call. The V end lost 0 bases, the J end lost 2 bases, and 8 bases lay between the germline ends. Germline assignment: CDR1 MGHRA and CDR2 YSYEKL. The CDR3 runs 14 residues. The CDR3 nucleotides are TGCGCCAGCAGCCAAGATATTCCCACCTACGAGCAGTACTTC. Its translation: CASSQDIPTYEQYF.

The chain employs TRBV2 and TRBJ1-4, with D unresolved. Germline CDR1 is SNHLY and CDR2 is FYNNEI. With 8 bases removed from V and 8 bases from J, the gap between germline ends came to 12 bases. The CDR3 has 12 residues. CDR3: CASSGPGEKLFF. CDR3 DNA: TGTGCCAGCTCTGGCCCTGGGGAAAAACTGTTTTTT.

The rearrangement joins TRBV11-3 to TRBJ1-1; D perhaps matches TRBD1 (5 bases). Trimming left V 4 bases short and J 1 base short, with 7 bases between. CDR1 and CDR2 from the germline V gene are SGHNT and YENEEA. The CDR3 sequence is 13 residues long. CDR3 in DNA: TGTGCCAGCAGCTATCAGGGGAACACTGAAGCTTTCTTT. Translated, it gives CASSYQGNTEAFF.

The chain combines TRBV15 with TRBJ2-3; 9 bases are shared with TRBD2. Germline CDR1 LNHNV, CDR2 YYDKDF (reference sequence). With V trimmed by 1 base and J by 1 base, 9 bases remained unmatched. This CDR3 has 18 amino acids. CDR3 coding DNA: TGTGCCACCAGCAGAGCCCTTAGCGGGAGATTTGGCACAGATACGCAGTATTTT. Protein: CATSRALSGRFGTDTQYF. The whole variable domain, remainder taken from reference TRBV15 and TRBJ2-3, is DAMVIQNPRYQVTQFGKPVTLSCSQTLNHNVMYWYQQKSSQAPKLLFHYYDKDFNNEADTPDNFQSRRPNTSFCFLDIRSPGLGDTAMYLCATSRALSGRFGTDTQYFGPGTRLTVL.

This chain connects TRBV2 to TRBJ2-1; D call uncertain. Germline V lookup: CDR1 SNHLY, CDR2 FYNNEI. The ends were cut back, 5 bases at V and 4 bases at J, with 3 bases in the middle. This CDR3 comprises 11 residues. The CDR3 sequence: CASSSYNEQFF. The DNA for the CDR3 is TGTGCCAGCAGTTCTTACAATGAGCAGTTCTTC.

J is TRBJ2-3 and V is TRBV20-1; D remains unclear. Germline CDR1 is DFQATT and CDR2 is SNEGSKA (reference sequence). Trimming pared 3 bases from V and 6 bases from J, leaving 7 bases between. This CDR3 spans 11 amino acids. CDR3 in amino acids: CSARGRDTQYF. In DNA, the CDR3 is TGCAGTGCTAGGGGTAGGGATACGCAGTATTTT.

The chain joins TRBV6-5 to TRBJ1-2; 10 nucleotides align to TRBD1. V dropped 0 bases and J dropped 4; count of bases not matched to a gene: 2. Germline loops: CDR1 MNHEY, CDR2 SVGAGI. This CDR3 region has 15 residues. The CDR3 nucleotides read TGTGCCAGCAGTTACTCCGGGACAGGGGTCTATGGCTACACCTTC. Translation: CASSYSGTGVYGYTF.

This chain uses TRBV5-1 with TRBJ1-1; 9 bases match TRBD1. CDR1 SGHRS and CDR2 YFSETQ come from the germline V gene. This CDR3 comprises 18 residues. With 4 bases clipped from V and 1 base from J, the junction kept 14 bases outside the gene matches. DNA for the CDR3: TGCGCCAGCAGCCTTAATCCCGGGACAGGGATTGGGAACACTGAAGCTTTCTTT. The encoded protein is CASSLNPGTGIGNTEAFF.

In this sample, this clone turned up once. The genes are TRBV15 and TRBJ1-3; D ambiguous. Trimming shortened V by 4 bases and J by 7 bases, and 11 bases separated the two germline ends. The length of the CDR3 is 13 residues. Germline V gives CDR1 LNHNV, CDR2 YYDKDF (reference sequence). CDR3 in amino acids: CATSTGGLNTIYF. CDR3 bases: TGTGCCACCAGCACCGGTGGGCTGAACACCATATATTTT.